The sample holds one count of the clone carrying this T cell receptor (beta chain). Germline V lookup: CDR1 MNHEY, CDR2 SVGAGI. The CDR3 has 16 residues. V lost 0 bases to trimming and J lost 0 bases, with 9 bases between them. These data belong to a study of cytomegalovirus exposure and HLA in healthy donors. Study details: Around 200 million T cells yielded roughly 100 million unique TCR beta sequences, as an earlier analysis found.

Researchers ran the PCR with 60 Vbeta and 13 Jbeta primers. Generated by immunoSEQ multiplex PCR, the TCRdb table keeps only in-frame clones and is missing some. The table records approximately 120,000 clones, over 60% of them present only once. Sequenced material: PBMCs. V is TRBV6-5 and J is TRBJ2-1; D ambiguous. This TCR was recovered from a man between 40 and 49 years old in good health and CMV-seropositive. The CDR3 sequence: CASSYSSTLSYNEQFF. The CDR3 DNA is TGTGCCAGCAGTTACTCCAGTACCCTCTCCTACAATGAGCAGTTCTTC.